This T cell receptor beta chain originates from a study of blood T cell repertoires in COVID-19 (dated by TCRdb to the early 2020s). In the study overall: The collaborator samples originated in the United States, Italy and Spain and spanned the acute and convalescent phases of COVID-19. The repertoires were released in a freely available public database meant as a resource for research on the immune response to SARS-CoV-2. The dataset comprised deeply sampled blood TCRbeta repertoires from subjects exposed to, actively infected with, or recovered from COVID-19. The prospective study material was composed of cDNA or gDNA derived from T cells, B-cell-depleted T cells, or PBMCs. Sample metadata almost always included a de-identified subject ID, COVID-19 status, age in years and sex. The samples were drawn from two sources: the first 160 participants of the ongoing ImmuneRACE study, and 1,000 to 1,500 subjects contributed by 6 global collaborators. Where available, HLA class I and class II types were taken from metadata supplied by the sample provider and were not determined by assay-based typing.

From the cysteine up to the phenylalanine, the CDR3 has a length of 18 residues. CDR3 DNA only is kept here, 54 bases in frame from base 1. CDR1 SGHVS and CDR2 FQNEAQ are derived from the germline V gene. The germline V end is reduced by 7 bases and the J end by 0 bases; junction bases left unmatched: 11. TCRbeta CDR3 regions were amplified from genomic DNA using the immunoSEQ Assay, a bias-controlled multiplex PCR. The study's own analysis went as follows. The number of nucleated cells in each sample was estimated from the amplification of reference gene primers within the assay. Sequence reads were collapsed and filtered to measure the absolute abundance of every unique TCRbeta CDR3 rearrangement. For each sample, productive Simpson clonality was calculated as the square root of Simpson's diversity index across productive rearrangements. TCRdb stores this immuneACCESS table with in-frame sequences only. Part of the clones is absent; in the studies checked, under half of the shortfall reflects unresolved V genes, and no reason is known for the rest. V, J and clone size are those of that table, while D and trimming were read from the DNA. In all, the sample holds roughly 140,000 clones, and more than 65% of those were seen once. The ten largest clones add up to less than 4.5% of the sample.

In regard to this clone: Its antigen remains undetermined. No clone much larger than this one lies a single base away; base qualities are absent.

Whole blood was collected in K2EDTA tubes by collaborating institutions according to the institutions' own protocols. For TCRbeta analysis, collaborators shipped samples in one of three forms: frozen whole blood, isolated PBMCs, or DNA extracted from either of those sample types. The research as a whole found: How much clinical and demographic metadata was included differed by source and by participant, and the metadata was provided uncurated.

The receptor chain draws on TRBV7-8 and TRBJ2-5; 13 nucleotides in the junction match TRBD2. The specimen was peripheral blood. The clonotype was recovered from a man aged 55 to 70 with acute or convalescent COVID-19. In nucleotide form, the sequence is TGTGCCAGCATCAACGCACTAGCGGGAGGGCCGGACCAAGAGACCCAGTACTTC. The resulting protein is CASINALAGGPDQETQYF.